This T cell receptor beta chain derives from a study of response to subunit inactivated influenza vaccine. Study results and limitations: Authors suggested few new T cells are recruited by each seasonal influenza vaccination.

One entry per CDR3 protein results from TCRdb running MiXCR on the RT-PCR reads. The sample lists 450,000 to 600,000 distinct CDR3 sequences; less than 10% were seen once. In the case of this clonotype: The antigen remains unidentified.

Germline V lookup: CDR1 SGHRS, CDR2 YFSETQ. The CDR3 is 13 amino acids. Trimming cost V 0 bases and J 8 bases, with 9 bases left between them. Material: PBMCs from blood, obtained less than 30 months after vaccination. The rearrangement joins TRBV5-1 to TRBJ2-4, with D hard to call. This receptor was obtained from a man aged 45-69 years who received an inactivated influenza vaccine. The chain's CDR3 is CASSLAASDIQYF. The CDR3 region has the DNA TGCGCCAGCAGCTTGGCAGCCTCCGACATTCAGTACTTC.